This T cell receptor beta chain was obtained from a study of human thymus T cells. Points from the study as a whole: What appeared biased in thymic and blood repertoires was the usage of V and J genes. Highly overlapping thymic repertoires in unrelated individuals were reported by related research.

V dropped 1 base and J dropped 3 bases, with 14 bases sitting between them. The CDR3 loop spans 16 amino acids. Germline V gene lookup returns CDR1 LGHNA and CDR2 YNFKEQ. In regard to this clone: The antigen remains unidentified.

Thymic material originated from resections removed in the course of corrective heart surgery. Method: immunoSEQ multiplex PCR; TCRdb's copy keeps in-frame clones and lacks some. The table lists some 120,000 clones, about 94% of them singletons. The V gene is TRBV4-2, the J gene TRBJ2-3; the D gene could be TRBD1 or TRBD2 (5 bases each). The sequencing input was thymus tissue. This receptor was obtained from a boy in the first two years of life with a congenital heart defect but otherwise immunologically healthy. The CDR3 spells CASSQVSGTYTDTQYF. The CDR3 coding sequence is TGTGCCAGCAGCCAAGTCTCGGGGACCTATACAGATACGCAGTATTTT.